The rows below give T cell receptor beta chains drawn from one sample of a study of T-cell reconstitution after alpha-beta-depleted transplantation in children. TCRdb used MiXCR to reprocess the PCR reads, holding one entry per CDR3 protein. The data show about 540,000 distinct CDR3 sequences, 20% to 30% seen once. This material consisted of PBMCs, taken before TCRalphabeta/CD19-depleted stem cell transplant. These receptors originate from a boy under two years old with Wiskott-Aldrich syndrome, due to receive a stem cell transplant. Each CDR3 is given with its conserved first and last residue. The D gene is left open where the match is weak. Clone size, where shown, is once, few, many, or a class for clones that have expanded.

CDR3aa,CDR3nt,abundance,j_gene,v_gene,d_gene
CSARLDHSTDTQYF,TGCAGTGCCCGACTGGACCATAGCACAGATACGCAGTATTTT,.,TRBJ2-3,TRBV20-1,.
CASSLGLVYPNEQFF,TGTGCCAGCAGTTTGGGACTAGTTTACCCAAATGAGCAGTTCTTC,few,TRBJ2-1,TRBV9,TRBD2
CASSDREPSGNTIYF,TGTGCCAGCAGTGACCGCGAACCCTCTGGAAACACCATATATTTT,.,TRBJ1-3,TRBV6-1,.
CASSFSGQGAYEQYF,TGTGCCAGCAGCTTCTCCGGACAGGGCGCCTACGAGCAGTACTTC,few,TRBJ2-7,TRBV7-9,TRBD1
CSARDLSRSYEQYF,TGCAGTGCTAGAGATCTCTCACGATCCTACGAGCAGTACTTC,.,TRBJ2-7,TRBV20-1,.
CASSEGLAGVTDTQYF,TGCGCCAGCAGCGAAGGACTAGCGGGAGTTACAGATACGCAGTATTTT,.,TRBJ2-3,TRBV5-1,TRBD2
CASSLWGQLAKNIQYF,TGTGCCAGCAGTTTATGGGGACAACTAGCCAAAAACATTCAGTACTTC,.,TRBJ2-4,TRBV27,.
CASSVRFARGNTQYF,TGTGCCAGCAGCGTTAGGTTTGCGAGGGGCAATACGCAGTATTTT,.,TRBJ2-3,TRBV7-8,.
CASSLMASGRAWETQYF,TGTGCCAGCAGCTTGATGGCTAGCGGGAGGGCCTGGGAGACCCAGTACTTC,.,TRBJ2-5,TRBV11-2,TRBD2
CASSLTSGSLSGELFF,TGCGCCAGCAGCTTAACGAGCGGGAGTCTCTCCGGGGAGCTGTTTTTT,few,TRBJ2-2,TRBV5-1,TRBD2
CSAKDSATGELFF,TGCAGTGCTAAGGACAGTGCCACCGGGGAGCTGTTTTTT,few,TRBJ2-2,TRBV20-1,.
CAITGQGGAAGELFF,TGTGCCATCACAGGACAGGGCGGGGCTGCCGGGGAGCTGTTTTTT,.,TRBJ2-2,TRBV10-3,TRBD1
CASSRGRSAGELFF,TGTGCCAGCAGCCGCGGGAGATCCGCCGGGGAGCTGTTTTTT,few,TRBJ2-2,TRBV12-3/TRBV12-4,TRBD2
CASSPGQGNNEKLFF,TGTGCCAGCAGCCCGGGACAGGGTAATAATGAAAAACTGTTTTTT,.,TRBJ1-4,TRBV7-9,TRBD1
CASSPGQGANNEQFF,TGTGCCAGCAGCCCCGGACAGGGGGCGAACAATGAGCAGTTCTTC,.,TRBJ2-1,TRBV3-1,TRBD1
CASSFPRSTDTQYF,TGTGCCAGCAGTTTCCCACGGAGCACAGATACGCAGTATTTT,few,TRBJ2-3,TRBV12-3/TRBV12-4,.
CASRWTGFNTGELFF,TGTGCCAGCAGATGGACAGGGTTCAACACCGGGGAGCTGTTTTTT,.,TRBJ2-2,TRBV28,TRBD1
CASSPGTSRVVGLFF,TGCGCCAGCAGCCCGGGGACCTCCCGCGTCGTAGGACTGTTTTTT,.,TRBJ1-4,TRBV5-1,.
CASSRTGGINTEAFF,TGCGCCAGCAGTCGGACAGGGGGTATAAACACTGAAGCTTTCTTT,.,TRBJ1-1,TRBV5-1,TRBD1
CASSFPLIGTRNVLTF,TGTGCCAGCAGTTTCCCCCTAATTGGGACGCGAAACGTCCTGACTTTC,few,TRBJ2-6,TRBV28,.
CRGDRGRTYEQYF,TGCAGAGGGGACAGGGGGCGCACCTACGAGCAGTACTTC,.,TRBJ2-7,TRBV20-1,TRBD1
CASRRTGQTGELFF,TGTGCCAGCAGAAGGACAGGGCAGACCGGGGAGCTGTTTTTT,once,TRBJ2-2,TRBV4-2,TRBD1
CSARAKIRDNQETQYF,TGCAGTGCTAGAGCCAAAATCCGGGACAACCAAGAGACCCAGTACTTC,few,TRBJ2-5,TRBV20-1,.
CASSTRTSGTTDTQYF,TGTGCCAGCAGCACACGGACTAGCGGAACCACAGATACGCAGTATTTT,.,TRBJ2-3,TRBV7-6,TRBD2
CASILGAGGITDTQYF,TGTGCCAGCATCTTAGGCGCAGGGGGTATCACAGATACGCAGTATTTT,.,TRBJ2-3,TRBV7-6,TRBD1
CSASSSGTPYNEQFF,TGCAGTGCTAGTTCTAGCGGGACCCCTTACAATGAGCAGTTCTTC,few,TRBJ2-1,TRBV20-1,TRBD2
CASSFNRDRGNEQFF,TGTGCCAGCAGTTTTAACCGGGACAGGGGCAATGAGCAGTTCTTC,.,TRBJ2-1,TRBV27,TRBD1
CASSLDQSPTDTQYF,TGCGCCAGCAGCTTGGATCAATCTCCCACAGATACGCAGTATTTT,.,TRBJ2-3,TRBV5-1,.
CASSNSGTGNNEQFF,TGTGCCAGCAGCAACTCCGGGACAGGTAACAATGAGCAGTTCTTC,.,TRBJ2-1,TRBV7-3,TRBD1
CASSKTFSTEQFF,TGTGCCAGCAGTAAGACCTTTTCCACTGAGCAGTTCTTC,.,TRBJ2-1,TRBV6-6,.